Below, 15 T cell receptor beta chains from the same sample are listed, as sequenced in a study of long-term antiretroviral therapy in people with HIV. Investigators performed immunoSEQ version v3.0 at survey level. Method: immunoSEQ multiplex PCR; TCRdb's copy keeps in-frame clones and lacks some. The repertoire holds 25,000 to 30,000 clones, with 65% to 85% as singletons. The material was unsorted PBMCs, obtained 0.8 years before starting antiretroviral therapy. The receptors were sampled from a man in his late teens or twenties with HIV.

The genes are TRBV5-4 and TRBJ2-4; TRBD1 aligns across 8 bases. The CDR3 contains 14 residues. With V trimmed by 3 bases and J by 4 bases, 3 bases remained unmatched. The germline gives CDR1 SGHNT, CDR2 YYREEE (reference sequence). CDR3 protein: CASSSQGVKNIQYF. CDR3 nucleotides: TGTGCCAGCAGCTCACAGGGGGTGAAAAACATTCAGTACTTC.

This clone was seen a few times. The rearrangement joins TRBV7-3 to TRBJ2-7; 7 bases map to TRBD1. The V gene's germline CDR1 is SGHTA and CDR2 FQGTGA. The CDR3 is 16 residues long. Unmatched junction bases numbered 9, after V lost 1 base and J lost 3 bases. CDR3 nucleotide sequence: TGTGCCAGCAGCTTAAGACCGGCGACAGGGTACTACGAGCAGTACTTC. It encodes CASSLRPATGYYEQYF.

This clone was observed a handful of times. V usage is TRBV7-9 and J usage is TRBJ2-7; the D gene is possibly TRBD2 (6 bases). V lost 5 bases and J lost 2, with 13 bases in between. Germline V lookup: CDR1 SEHNR, CDR2 FQNEAQ (reference sequence). The CDR3 sequence is 14 residues long. This CDR3 is CASSPRESTYEQYF. The CDR3 DNA follows: TGTGCCAGCAGCCCCCGGGAGTCCACCTACGAGCAGTACTTC.

The rearrangement joins TRBV5-6 to TRBJ2-7; tentative D call: TRBD1 (6 bases). This CDR3 comprises 14 residues. Germline CDR1 reads SGHDT; CDR2 reads YYEEEE. The V and J ends lost 1 base and 4 bases respectively, with 12 bases between them. CDR3 sequence: CASSLPRGGYEQYF. The CDR3 coding sequence is TGTGCCAGCAGCTTGCCCAGGGGTGGATACGAGCAGTACTTC.

Points on this clone: At one end the junction does not follow the germline gene, possibly because of a read error. The chain has TRBV2 and TRBJ2-7; D may be TRBD2 (6 bases). The CDR3 runs to 11 residues. Looked up from germline, CDR1 is SNHLY and CDR2 is FYNNEI. The CDR3 bases are TGTGCCAGTGTTGGGGCGGGGCGGCTACACTTC. Translated: CASVGAGRLHF.

The CDR3 sequence is CAVSVIVSSYNEQFF. In nucleotides, the CDR3 is TGTGCCGTATCAGTCATTGTGAGCTCCTACAATGAGCAGTTCTTC. This chain uses TRBV15 with TRBJ2-1, with D unresolved. CDR1 is LNHNV, CDR2 YYDKDF, per germline (reference sequence). The V and J ends lost 11 bases and 0 bases respectively, with 17 bases between them. The CDR3 sequence is 15 residues long.

J is TRBJ1-3 and V is TRBV5-1; D is undetermined. The CDR3 loop spans 17 amino acids. Per germline, CDR1 SGHRS and CDR2 YFSETQ. Between the trimmed V and J ends, which lost 0 bases and 1 base, there was a span of 14 bases. CDR3: CASSLEFPAISGNTIYF. Here the CDR3 DNA reads TGCGCCAGCAGCTTGGAATTCCCCGCGATATCTGGAAACACCATATATTTT.

The V gene is TRBV7-9, the J gene TRBJ2-1; D is ambiguous. This CDR3 has 11 amino acids. CDR1 SEHNR and CDR2 FQNEAQ come from the germline V gene (reference sequence). V gave up 4 bases and J gave up 5 bases, with 3 bases separating them. The CDR3 DNA is TGTGCCAGCAGCTCAAACAATGAGCAGTTCTTC. The encoded protein is CASSSNNEQFF.

This clone has just a few counts. The CDR3 sequence is CASSERQDSYNEQFF. CDR3 in DNA: TGTGCCAGCTCAGAGCGACAGGACTCCTACAATGAGCAGTTCTTC. J is TRBJ2-1 and V is TRBV18; perhaps TRBD1 as D (6 bases). From germline, CDR1 is KGHSH and CDR2 LQKENI. The CDR3 runs 15 residues. Trimming shortened V by 5 bases and J by 0 bases, and 11 bases separated the two germline ends.

The rearrangement uses TRBV7-9 and TRBJ1-4, with D possibly TRBD1 on 6 matching bases. Trimming took off 5 bases at V and 8 bases at J, with 18 bases between the two ends. CDR3 length equals 15 residues. Germline assignment: CDR1 SEHNR and CDR2 FQNEAQ (reference sequence). The CDR3 sequence: CASSPGAGASEKLFF. The CDR3 region has the DNA TGTGCCAGCAGCCCTGGGGCAGGGGCGTCGGAAAAACTGTTTTTT.

The rearrangement links TRBV5-5 to TRBJ1-1; the D gene is possibly TRBD1 (5 bases). The CDR3 length is 15 residues. V gave up 0 bases and J gave up 3 bases, with 12 bases separating them. CDR1 and CDR2 from the germline V gene are SGHKS and YYEKEE (reference sequence). In DNA, the CDR3 is TGTGCCAGCAGCTTGGGCCCCGGGGGGGACACTGAAGCTTTCTTT. Translation: CASSLGPGGDTEAFF.

The chain links TRBV14 to TRBJ2-2; 7 bases are a match to TRBD1. The length of the CDR3 is 19 residues. After removal of 2 bases from V and 5 bases from J, the junction contained 17 bases not matched to a gene. Germline CDR1 and CDR2: SGHDN and FVKESK. The CDR3 DNA reads TGTGCCAGCAGCCAATCCTCAATTCGGACAGGCCTAGAAACCGGGGAGCTGTTTTTT. Amino acids: CASSQSSIRTGLETGELFF.

This clone was seen once. V gene TRBV5-6 combines with J gene TRBJ1-2, with D perhaps TRBD1 (6 bases). Germline lookup yields CDR1 SGHDT and CDR2 YYEEEE. The CDR3 runs 16 residues. The V end lost 4 bases, the J end lost 7 bases, and 23 bases lay between the germline ends. CDR3 sequence: CASSLPRDTLSGGYTF. The CDR3 DNA sequence: TGTGCCAGCAGCCTACCCCGGGACACCCTATCGGGTGGCTACACCTTC.

The V and J genes are TRBV6-6 and TRBJ1-5; 8 positions match TRBD1. V dropped 3 bases and J dropped 4; count of bases not matched to a gene: 2. This CDR3 spans 14 amino acids. Germline loops: CDR1 MNHNY, CDR2 SVGAGI (reference sequence). The chain's CDR3 is CASSYTGGNQPQHF. The CDR3 bases are TGTGCCAGCAGTTATACAGGGGGGAATCAGCCCCAGCATTTT.

This clone was recorded a few times. The chain has TRBV19 and TRBJ2-7, with 9 bases identical to TRBD1. The ends lost 5 bases at V and 4 bases at J; junction bases unmatched: 6. The CDR3 is 14 amino acids. Per the germline V gene, CDR1 is LNHDA and CDR2 is SQIVND (reference sequence). CDR3 DNA: TGTGCCAGTAGTCCCTCGACAGGGGGGTACGAGCAGTACTTC. It specifies CASSPSTGGYEQYF.